The clone carrying this TCR beta chain was counted only a few times. This entry comes from a study of cytomegalovirus exposure and HLA in healthy donors. PCR primers comprised 60 Vbeta and 13 Jbeta primers. In the original analysis: Later analysis identified 80 million to 90 million unique TCR beta chains, about 10 million shared. The protocol was immunoSEQ multiplex PCR, while the TCRdb copy is restricted to in-frame clones and leaves out a portion. Clone size and V and J calls were adopted from that table, with D and trimming inferred from the DNA. Here the sample spans roughly 70,000 clones, approximately 70% being singletons. The clonotype was recovered from a male donor in good health and CMV-seropositive. Sequenced: PBMCs.

CDR3 sequence reads: CASSPRRGLKAFF. The DNA for the CDR3 is TGCGCCAGCAGCCCTAGGAGGGGGCTTAAAGCTTTCTTT. This chain links TRBV4-3 with TRBJ1-1, with 7 bases fitting TRBD1. Unmatched junction bases numbered 8, after V lost 4 bases and J lost 9 bases. CDR3 length: 13 amino acids. In germline, CDR1 is LGHNA, CDR2 YSLEER.